Given below is one T cell receptor (beta chain) in context. The antigen is not known. These data originate in a study of T cells in Graves' hyperthyroidism and ophthalmopathy. Broader study findings: Ophthalmopathy, as predicted by the model, came a median around 6 months after the prediction.

Patients having uncontrolled infection, another autoimmune disease, pregnancy or lactation were not included. The authors obtained PBMCs from 7.5 to 10 ml of fresh peripheral blood. Researchers took RNA transcripts and amplified the TCR beta CDR3 regions from them. The HTBI primer set was used in a first-round RT-PCR of the TCR CDR3. Each CDR3 protein gets one entry after TCRdb re-called the multiplex PCR reads with MiXCR. Here the sample spans approximately 350,000 distinct CDR3 sequences, about 16% being singletons. The sequence was collected from a woman aged 55-69 years with Graves' ophthalmopathy. Sequencing was carried out using blood.

The CDR3 sequence is CASSYSSRTSADTQYF. The DNA for the CDR3 is TGTGCCAGCAGTTACTCGTCCCGAACTAGCGCAGATACGCAGTATTTT. The genes are TRBV6-2 or TRBV6-3 and TRBJ2-3; 7 bases fit TRBD2. CDR3 length equals 16 residues. CDR1 is MNHEY, CDR2 SVGEGT, per germline. With 0 bases clipped from V and 4 bases from J, the junction kept 7 bases outside the gene matches.